At least ten counts were recorded for the clone carrying this T cell receptor beta chain. What it recognizes is unknown. The V end lost 4 bases, the J end lost 1 base, and 13 bases lay between the germline ends. The CDR3 has 14 residues. The V gene's germline CDR1 is GTSNPN and CDR2 SVGIG (reference sequence). The data stem from a study of T cells in Graves' hyperthyroidism and ophthalmopathy. Across the study: Peripheral blood sampling occurred at initial diagnosis, before any treatment. Whole-study results and caveats: Onset of ophthalmopathy came a median around 7.1 months after the model predicted it. Most expanded thyroid clonotypes above 0.001 recurred in blood.

TCR beta CDR3 sequences were amplified from RNA transcripts. Primed by the HTBI set, a first-round RT-PCR was run on the TCR CDR3. TCRdb re-analysed the multiplex PCR reads in MiXCR, keeping a single row per CDR3 protein. The sample lists fewer than 750,000 distinct CDR3 sequences, around 15% seen once, with 3.5% to 4.5% in the top ten. The receptor comes from a middle-aged woman with Graves' ophthalmopathy. Sequenced material: blood. The rearrangement joins TRBV30 to TRBJ1-1; perhaps TRBD1 as D (5 bases). DNA of the CDR3: TGTGCCTGGACATGGGGCGGCGGGAACACTGAAGCTTTCTTT. It codes for CAWTWGGGNTEAFF.